This TCR beta chain is drawn from a study of T cells in Graves' hyperthyroidism and ophthalmopathy. Using RNA transcripts as the source, TCR beta CDR3 regions were amplified. A first-round RT-PCR of the TCR CDR3 used the HTBI primer set. In TCRdb, the multiplex PCR reads were re-called with MiXCR into one record per CDR3 protein. Here the sample spans 600,000 to 650,000 distinct CDR3 sequences, roughly 16% being singletons. Losses at the gene ends were 5 bases for V and 6 bases for J; bases not matched to a gene: 20. The CDR3 length is 19 residues. Germline V gene data show CDR1 as MGHDK and CDR2 as SYGVNS. The table lists this clonotype with a few counts.

This clonotype was sampled from a woman aged 30 to 39 with Graves' hyperthyroidism. This chain links TRBV25-1 with TRBJ2-2, with 8 bases aligning to TRBD1. Sample: blood. CDR3 in DNA: TGTGCCAGCAGTAAACAATCTTTCAGGACAGGGCAACGAGCCGGGGAGCTGTTTTTT. This gives the protein CASSKQSFRTGQRAGELFF.